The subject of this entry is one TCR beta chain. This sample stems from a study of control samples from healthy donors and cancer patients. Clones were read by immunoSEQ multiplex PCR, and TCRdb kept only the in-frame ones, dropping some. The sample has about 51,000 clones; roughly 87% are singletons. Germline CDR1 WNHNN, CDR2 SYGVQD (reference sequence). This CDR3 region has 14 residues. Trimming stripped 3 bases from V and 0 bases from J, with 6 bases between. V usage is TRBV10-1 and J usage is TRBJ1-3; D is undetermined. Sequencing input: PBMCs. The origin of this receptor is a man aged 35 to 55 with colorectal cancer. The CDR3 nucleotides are TGCGCCAGCAGTGATGGTAGCTCTGGAAACACCATATATTTT. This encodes CASSDGSSGNTIYF.